These T cell receptor beta chains were read from a single sample in a study of blood T cells in healthy people across ages. TCRdb passed the 5' RACE reads through MiXCR, listing each CDR3 protein once. The sample includes approximately 730,000 distinct CDR3 sequences, around 40% of them seen just once. Sequenced: blood. These receptors came from a woman aged 55 to 70 in good health. CDR3s include the opening cysteine and the closing phenylalanine or tryptophan. A D gene is named only where the DNA matches it firmly. Size values are once, few and many counts, or a class for expanded clones, and some rows have none.

TRBV3-1,11,TRBJ2-7,NA,many,CASSLLNEQYF,TGTGCCAGCAGCCTCCTTAACGAGCAGTACTTC
TRBV18,16,TRBJ2-1,TRBD1,NA,CASSPRGQGSYNEQFF,TGTGCCAGCTCACCACGAGGACAGGGAAGTTACAATGAGCAGTTCTTC
TRBV6-6,12,TRBJ2-3,NA,few,CASSYDKDTQYF,TGTGCCAGCAGTTATGATAAAGATACGCAGTATTTT
TRBV5-1,15,TRBJ1-1,TRBD1,once,CASSSTGTMNTEAFF,TGCGCCAGCAGCTCGACAGGGACCATGAACACTGAAGCTTTCTTT
TRBV5-1,16,TRBJ2-1,TRBD2,few,CASSLDLAGTHNEQFF,TGCGCCAGCAGCTTGGATCTAGCGGGGACACACAATGAGCAGTTCTTC
TRBV20-1,13,TRBJ2-7,TRBD1,NA,CSANARGLYEQYF,TGCAGTGCTAACGCCAGGGGGCTCTACGAGCAGTACTTC
TRBV6-1,17,TRBJ2-1,TRBD2,NA,CASTERSGLAGWNEQFF,TGTGCCAGCACTGAACGGTCGGGACTAGCGGGGTGGAATGAGCAGTTCTTC
TRBV6-1,14,TRBJ1-5,TRBD1,NA,CASSWGQGWQPQHF,TGTGCCAGCAGTTGGGGACAGGGGTGGCAGCCCCAGCATTTT
TRBV9,15,TRBJ2-3,NA,few,CASSVRGEYTDTQYF,TGTGCCAGCAGCGTAAGGGGGGAGTACACAGATACGCAGTATTTT
TRBV7-9,17,TRBJ1-4,TRBD1,few,CASSPLGGTGVYEKLFF,TGTGCCAGCAGCCCTCTCGGCGGGACAGGGGTGTATGAAAAACTGTTTTTT
TRBV20-1,14,TRBJ2-3,NA,NA,CSARGGGGTDTQYF,TGCAGTGCTAGAGGTGGCGGGGGCACAGATACGCAGTATTTT